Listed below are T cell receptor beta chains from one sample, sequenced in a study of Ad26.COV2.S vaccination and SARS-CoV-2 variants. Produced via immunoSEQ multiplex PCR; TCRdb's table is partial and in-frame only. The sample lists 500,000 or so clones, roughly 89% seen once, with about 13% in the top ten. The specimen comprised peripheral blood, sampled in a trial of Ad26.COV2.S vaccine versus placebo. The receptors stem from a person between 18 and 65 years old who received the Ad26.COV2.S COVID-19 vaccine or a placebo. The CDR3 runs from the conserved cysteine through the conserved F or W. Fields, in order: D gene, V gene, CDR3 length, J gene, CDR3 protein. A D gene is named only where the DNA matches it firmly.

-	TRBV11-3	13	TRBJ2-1	CASSSRRYNEQFF
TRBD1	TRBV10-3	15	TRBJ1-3	CAISESGTAGNTIYF
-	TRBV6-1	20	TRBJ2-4	CASSARGTGSQTGAKNIQYF
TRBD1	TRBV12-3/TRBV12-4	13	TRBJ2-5	CATARGTGGPQYF
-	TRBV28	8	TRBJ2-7	CASRNEYF
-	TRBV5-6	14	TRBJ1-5	CASNQQESGQPQHF
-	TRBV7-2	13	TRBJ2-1	CASSLSRAGEQFF
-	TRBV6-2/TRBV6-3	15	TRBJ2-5	CASSYSGIGEETQYF
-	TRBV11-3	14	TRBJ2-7	CASSRGGTSVEQYF
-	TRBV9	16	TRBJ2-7	CASSDEGGTGPLEQYF
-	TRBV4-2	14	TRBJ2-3	CASSPARGTDTQYF
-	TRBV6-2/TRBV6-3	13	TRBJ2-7	CASSSDPNYEQYF
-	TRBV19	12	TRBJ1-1	CASSDLNTEAFF
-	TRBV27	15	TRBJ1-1	CASSIATGGDTEAFF
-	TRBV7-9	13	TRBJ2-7	CASSPIDSYEQYF
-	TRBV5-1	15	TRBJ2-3	CASTDSIGSTDTQYF
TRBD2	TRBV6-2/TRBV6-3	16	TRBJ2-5	CASSTNLAGGRETQYF
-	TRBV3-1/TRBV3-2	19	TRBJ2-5	CASSQAEGQTHSVRKTQYF
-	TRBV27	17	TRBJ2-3	CASSPFAFGGGQDTQYF
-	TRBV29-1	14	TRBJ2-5	CSVVRAPAEETQYF
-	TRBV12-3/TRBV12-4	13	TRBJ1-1	CASRRISGTEAFF
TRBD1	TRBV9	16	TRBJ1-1	CASSSRGTGGITEAFF
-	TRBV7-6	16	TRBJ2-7	CASSSGGTGPNYEQYF
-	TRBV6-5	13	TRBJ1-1	CASTQSTNTEAFF
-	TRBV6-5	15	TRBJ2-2	CASSLRKGYTGELFF
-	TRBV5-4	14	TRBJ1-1	CASSPARRGTEAFF
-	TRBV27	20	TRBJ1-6	CASSYLPVGVPPFYNSPLHF
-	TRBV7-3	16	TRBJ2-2	CASSLIGTPNTGELFF
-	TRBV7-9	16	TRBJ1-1	CASSLPGIGIKTEAFF
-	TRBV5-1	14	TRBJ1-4	CASSLLGFNEKLFF